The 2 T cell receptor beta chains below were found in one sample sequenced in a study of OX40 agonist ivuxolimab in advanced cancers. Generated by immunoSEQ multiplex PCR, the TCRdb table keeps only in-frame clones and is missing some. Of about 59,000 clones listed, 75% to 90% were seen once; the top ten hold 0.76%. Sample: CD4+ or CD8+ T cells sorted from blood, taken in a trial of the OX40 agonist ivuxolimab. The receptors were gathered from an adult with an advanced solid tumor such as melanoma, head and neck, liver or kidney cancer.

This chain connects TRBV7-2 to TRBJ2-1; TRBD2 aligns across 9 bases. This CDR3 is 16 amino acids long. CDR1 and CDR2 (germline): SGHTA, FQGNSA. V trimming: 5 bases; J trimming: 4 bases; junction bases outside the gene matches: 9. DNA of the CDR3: TGTGCCAGCAGCCCGAGACTAGCGGAGCCTTACAATGAGCAGTTCTTC. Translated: CASSPRLAEPYNEQFF.

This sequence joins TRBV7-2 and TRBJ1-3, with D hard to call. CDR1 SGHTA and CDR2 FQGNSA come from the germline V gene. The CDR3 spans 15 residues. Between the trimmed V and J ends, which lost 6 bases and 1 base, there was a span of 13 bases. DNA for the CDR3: TGTGCCAGCAGAGTGCCGGAGATTTCTGGAAACACCATATATTTT. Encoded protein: CASRVPEISGNTIYF.